This T cell receptor (beta chain) comes out of a study of shared T cell receptors in the human thymus. Profiling relied on immunoSEQ multiplex PCR, and the TCRdb table lists in-frame clones only, not all of them. This repertoire shows about 380,000 clones, over 90% found once; its top ten account for 0.015% to 0.02%. The receptor's source is a human donor. The sequenced material came from thymocytes.

CDR3 protein: CASSNQVSENEQYF. For the CDR3, the DNA is TGTGCCAGCAGCAACCAGGTTTCGGAGAACGAGCAGTACTTC. V usage is TRBV7-9 and J usage is TRBJ2-7, with no clear D. This CDR3 contains 14 residues. Trimming stripped 5 bases from V and 5 bases from J, with 16 bases between. Per germline, CDR1 SEHNR and CDR2 FQNEAQ (reference sequence).